Below, 18 T cell receptor beta chains from the same sample are listed, as sequenced in a study of T cell repertoires in aging, cancer and after chemotherapy. Amplification of TCR beta used genomic DNA extracted from peripheral blood. TRB rearrangements spanning V, D and J were amplified using mixed TRB-A/B primers. From the multiplex PCR reads, TCRdb called clonotypes with MiXCR, one entry per CDR3 protein. This sample has over 8,500 distinct CDR3 sequences, with 30% found just once. Sample: blood. Every receptor here comes from a human donor in good health.

This clonotype was recorded a few times. The rearrangement links TRBV6-1 to TRBJ1-1; D may be TRBD1 (5 bases). Trimming pared 0 bases from V and 4 bases from J, leaving 12 bases between. The CDR3 covers 15 residues. Germline loops: CDR1 MNHNS, CDR2 SASEGT. The CDR3 region has the DNA TGTGCCAGCAGTGAAGCTGGGGTTGGGGGCACTGAAGCTTTCTTT. Its translation: CASSEAGVGGTEAFF.

The rearrangement joins TRBV7-2 to TRBJ2-1; tentative D call: TRBD2 (6 bases). The V gene's germline CDR1 is SGHTA and CDR2 FQGNSA. The CDR3 contains 14 residues. V lost 2 bases to trimming and J lost 5 bases, with 10 bases between them. CDR3: CASSLYSGDNEQFF. In DNA form, the CDR3 reads TGTGCCAGCAGCTTATACTCGGGAGACAATGAGCAGTTCTTC.

The chain links TRBV27 to TRBJ2-7; a weak D match, TRBD1 (6 bases). Germline lookup yields CDR1 MNHEY and CDR2 SMNVEV (reference sequence). The CDR3 sequence is 15 residues long. V lost 2 bases and J 3 bases, leaving 14 bases between the germline ends. In nucleotides, the CDR3 is TGTGCCAGCAGTTTACTTGGGGAACAGGGCTACGAGCAGTACTTC. This translates into CASSLLGEQGYEQYF.

This clonotype came up a few times. The V call is TRBV27, the J call TRBJ2-7, with D unresolved. Between the trimmed V and J ends, which lost 5 bases and 3 bases, there was a span of 23 bases. Germline CDR1 is MNHEY and CDR2 is SMNVEV (reference sequence). The CDR3 extends over 17 amino acids. In DNA form, the CDR3 reads TGTGCCAGCAGTCCAAGGATCTACCCATCGAGTATCTACGAGCAGTACTTC. As protein: CASSPRIYPSSIYEQYF.

The sample holds a few counts of this clonotype. This chain links TRBV7-9 with TRBJ1-1; D call uncertain. The CDR3 consists of 14 residues. V lost 3 bases and J lost 0, with 8 bases in between. CDR1 and CDR2 from the germline V gene are SEHNR and FQNEAQ (reference sequence). The CDR3 nucleotides read TGTGCCAGCAGCTTGAGCCGATTGAACACTGAAGCTTTCTTT. It is translated as CASSLSRLNTEAFF.

The chain recombines TRBV7-9 with TRBJ2-2, with 8 bases lining up with TRBD1. V dropped 2 bases and J dropped 7; count of bases not matched to a gene: 12. Germline CDR1 and CDR2: SEHNR and FQNEAQ (reference sequence). CDR3 length equals 17 residues. The CDR3: CASSLRGTGVSVGELFF. The CDR3 DNA reads as TGTGCCAGCAGCTTACGCGGGACAGGAGTATCCGTCGGGGAGCTGTTTTTT.

Only a few counts were recorded for this clonotype. The chain couples TRBV12-3 or TRBV12-4 to TRBJ2-7; 7 bases match TRBD1. The V and J ends lost 1 base and 2 bases, in that order; junction bases with no gene match: 2. The CDR3 has 14 residues. The CDR3 DNA reads TGTGCCAGCAGTTTAGGGGGGACAGCCTACGAGCAGTACTTC. Translation gives CASSLGGTAYEQYF.

There are a few counts of this clonotype. One end of the junction does not line up with germline, which may come from a read error. The V gene is TRBV28, the J gene TRBJ2-6, with D tentatively TRBD1 or TRBD2 (5 bases each). The CDR3 totals 15 residues. Germline V gene sequence: CDR1 MDHEN, CDR2 SYDVKM. CDR3 sequence: CASSLRGPGANVLTF. The CDR3 DNA reads TGTGCCAGTAGTTTGAGGGGTCCTGGGGCCAACGTCCTGACTTTC.

Regarding this clonotype: The germline gene is not matched at one end of the junction; a read error may be the cause. The chain joins TRBV4-2 to TRBJ1-1; the D is unclear. The V gene's germline CDR1 is LGHNA and CDR2 YNFKEQ. CDR3 length equals 16 residues. CDR3 in DNA: TGCGCCAGCAGCCAAGAAGGACGGCCCCCGAACACTGAAGCTTTCTTT. Its translation is CASSQEGRPPNTEAFF.

CDR3 nucleotide sequence: TGTGCCAGCAGCTTAGCTGGAGCCGGCAACGAGCAGTACTTC. Translating gives CASSLAGAGNEQYF. The V and J genes are TRBV7-9 and TRBJ2-7; D unresolved. CDR1 is SEHNR, CDR2 FQNEAQ, per germline (reference sequence). CDR3 size: 14 residues. The germline V and J ends were trimmed by 0 bases and 5 bases, with 11 bases remaining between them.

The chain joins TRBV20-1 to TRBJ2-1, with 12 bases fitting TRBD2. Germline trimming cut 6 bases from V and 10 bases from J; bases unmatched to any gene: 4. This CDR3 contains 12 residues. The germline gives CDR1 DFQATT, CDR2 SNEGSKA (reference sequence). The CDR3 spells CSATSGRVEQFF. DNA for the CDR3: TGCAGTGCGACTAGCGGGAGAGTCGAGCAGTTCTTC.

The V call is TRBV27, the J call TRBJ2-7; D perhaps matches TRBD2 (6 bases). The CDR3 is made up of 16 amino acids. The V end lost 2 bases, the J end lost 4 bases, and 18 bases lay between the germline ends. CDR1 is MNHEY, CDR2 SMNVEV, per germline (reference sequence). Written as DNA, the CDR3 is TGTGCCAGCAGTTTAAAGCCCCCAGATGGGGGGTACGAGCAGTACTTC. It encodes CASSLKPPDGGYEQYF.

This clonotype was seen a handful of times. This sequence joins TRBV7-2 and TRBJ1-4; TRBD1 is a possible D gene (5 bases). CDR1 is SGHTA and CDR2 is FQGNSA in the germline V gene. V was trimmed by 5 bases and J by 4 bases, leaving 11 bases between them. This CDR3 region has 14 residues. The CDR3, as DNA: TGTGCCAGCAGCAGGGGTCCCATTAATGAAAAACTGTTTTTT. Amino acid sequence: CASSRGPINEKLFF. Full variable domain (outside the CDR3, taken from reference TRBV7-2 and TRBJ1-4): GAGVSQSPSNKVTEKGKDVELRCDPISGHTALYWYRQSLGQGLEFLIYFQGNSAPDKSGLPSDRFSAERTGGSVSTLTIQRTQQEDSAVYLCASSRGPINEKLFFGSGTQLSVL.

Comment on this clonotype: A much larger clone sits a single nucleotide away, making a read error possible. V gene TRBV20-1 combines with J gene TRBJ1-2; D is ambiguous. This CDR3 comprises 13 residues. CDR1 DFQATT and CDR2 SNEGSKA come from the germline V gene (reference sequence). In DNA form, the CDR3 reads TGCAGTACTAGCTCGGATACTAACTATGGCTACACCTTC. Its protein product is CSTSSDTNYGYTF.

The rearrangement joins TRBV27 to TRBJ2-5; 8 bases are a match to TRBD1. From germline, CDR1 is MNHEY and CDR2 SMNVEV (reference sequence). The CDR3 has 14 residues. Trimming cost V 3 bases and J 2 bases; bases outside gene matches: 2. For the CDR3, the DNA is TGTGCCAGCAGTTTGGACAGGGATCAAGAGACCCAGTACTTC. This sequence encodes CASSLDRDQETQYF.

This chain links TRBV7-9 with TRBJ1-3, with 7 bases aligning to TRBD1. Per the germline V gene, CDR1 is SEHNR and CDR2 is FQNEAQ (reference sequence). CDR3 size: 16 residues. The J segment lost 0 bases and the V segment lost 11 bases, leaving 13 bases of the junction unmatched. The CDR3 DNA is TGTGCCGTTCTCTCCGCCTCAGGGGGCTCTGGAAACACCATATATTTT. This sequence encodes CAVLSASGGSGNTIYF. The full variable domain, its missing parts supplied by reference TRBV7-9 and TRBJ1-3, is DTGVSQNPRHKITKRGQNVTFRCDPISEHNRLYWYRQTLGQGPEFLTYFQNEAQLEKSRLLSDRFSAERPKGSFSTLEIQRTEQGDSAMYLCAVLSASGGSGNTIYFGEGSWLTVV.

The gene calls are TRBV28 and TRBJ2-7; D not certain. With 5 bases removed from V and 3 bases from J, the gap between germline ends came to 17 bases. CDR1 and CDR2 from the germline V gene are MDHEN and SYDVKM. The CDR3 spans 15 residues. The CDR3 region is CASSTPSRIIYEQYF. The CDR3 nucleotides read TGTGCCAGCAGTACCCCATCACGGATCATCTACGAGCAGTACTTC.

This clonotype has more than one count but fewer than ten. V is TRBV19 and J is TRBJ2-3; D possibly corresponds to TRBD2 (5 bases). V was trimmed by 1 base and J by 3 bases, leaving 17 bases between them. The CDR3 loop spans 17 amino acids. Looked up from germline, CDR1 is LNHDA and CDR2 is SQIVND (reference sequence). The CDR3 reads CASSIAASREITDTQYF. The DNA for the CDR3 is TGTGCCAGTAGTATAGCGGCGTCGAGGGAAATTACAGATACGCAGTATTTT.